This TCR beta chain was obtained from a study of blood T cell repertoires in COVID-19. J gave up 6 bases and V 4 bases, and 9 bases lay outside the gene matches. There are 15 residues in the CDR3. CDR1 and CDR2 (germline): SGHVS, FNYEAQ. Per the original data handling: Counts of nucleated cells, estimated from reference gene primer amplification, were obtained. This table comes from immunoSEQ multiplex PCR, and its TCRdb copy is limited to in-frame clones, with some not included. V, J and clone size are those of that table, while D and trimming were read from the DNA. This table has roughly 380,000 clones, about 85% appearing once.

Sequenced sample: peripheral blood. This chain uses TRBV7-6 with TRBJ2-7; 10 nucleotides line up with TRBD1. The TCR was taken from a woman aged 18-29 years with acute or convalescent COVID-19. CDR3: CASSSNWDRGSEQYF. CDR3 nucleotide sequence: TGTGCCAGCAGCTCCAATTGGGACAGGGGAAGCGAGCAGTACTTC. Together with reference TRBV7-6 and TRBJ2-7, the CDR3 gives the full variable domain: GAGVSQSPRYKVTKRGQDVALRCDPISGHVSLYWYRQALGQGPEFLTYFNYEAQQDKSGLPNDRFSAERPEGSISTLTIQRTEQRDSAMYRCASSSNWDRGSEQYFGPGTRLTVT.